This record concerns one TCR beta chain sequence. This record belongs to a study of T cells after yellow fever vaccination. Generation of TCR cDNA used 5'RACE template switching (which added a universal primer site and UMIs). Via MiXCR, TCRdb re-called the 5' RACE reads, giving one row per CDR3 protein. The sample records hundreds of thousands of distinct CDR3 sequences, 9% to 15% being singletons. Trimming cost V 5 bases and J 5 bases; bases outside gene matches: 5. The CDR3 covers 12 residues. Germline V gene lookup returns CDR1 DFQATT and CDR2 SNEGSKA (reference sequence). This TCR derives from a man under 40 who received the YFV17D yellow fever vaccine. This chain links TRBV20-1 with TRBJ2-5; 7 bases align to TRBD1. The specimen was PBMCs, collected on the day of the yellow fever booster vaccination. CDR3 amino acids: CSAGTGVETQYF. In DNA form, the CDR3 reads TGCAGTGCTGGAACAGGGGTGGAGACCCAGTACTTC.